The 25 T cell receptor beta chains below come from one sample, sequenced in a study of cytomegalovirus exposure and HLA in healthy donors. PCR primers comprised 60 Vbeta and 13 Jbeta primers. Sequencing used immunoSEQ multiplex PCR; TCRdb keeps in-frame clones, though not all of them. The data contain 160,000 or so clones, approximately 86% of them singletons. Material for sequencing was PBMCs. Receptor source: a woman aged 18-29 years in good health and CMV-seronegative.

This chain joins TRBV5-6 and TRBJ2-1; TRBD1 might be the D (6 bases). This CDR3 is built from 16 residues. V lost 0 bases and J 3 bases, leaving 13 bases between the germline ends. The germline gives CDR1 SGHDT, CDR2 YYEEEE. The DNA for the CDR3 is TGTGCCAGCAGCTTGGCATCCAGGGGTTTCTACAATGAGCAGTTCTTC. Its protein is CASSLASRGFYNEQFF.

The chain links TRBV28 to TRBJ2-2, with 10 positions matching TRBD1. The CDR3 loop spans 15 amino acids. Germline loops: CDR1 MDHEN, CDR2 SYDVKM. V shed 6 bases, J shed 4 bases, and the junction held 5 bases outside the gene matches. The chain's CDR3 is CASRRGTGATGELFF. CDR3 coding DNA: TGTGCCAGCAGAAGGGGGACAGGGGCCACCGGGGAGCTGTTTTTT.

V usage is TRBV6-5 and J usage is TRBJ2-1, with 8 bases identical to TRBD2. V shed 5 bases and J 10 bases; nucleotides not matched to a gene: 13. CDR1 is MNHEY, CDR2 SVGAGI, per germline. The CDR3 spans 15 residues. The DNA for the CDR3 is TGTGCCAGCAGTCCAGCCACTAGCGGAAGGGCGGAGCAGTTCTTC. Amino acid sequence: CASSPATSGRAEQFF.

The genes are TRBV29-1 and TRBJ2-5; a possible D gene is TRBD2 (6 bases). The J call may be mistaken, given a closer DNA end match to TRBJ2-7. There are 15 residues in the CDR3. Germline loops: CDR1 SQVTM, CDR2 ANQGSEA. The CDR3 region has the DNA TGCAGCGTTGAGATCTCCGGGGGACTCCCCCTCGAGCAGTACTTC. It yields the protein CSVEISGGLPLEQYF.

The chain couples TRBV11-2 to TRBJ2-1, with 12 bases matching TRBD2. CDR3 length: 15 residues. CDR1 SGHAT and CDR2 FQNNGV come from the germline V gene. After removal of 5 bases from V and 4 bases from J, the junction contained 3 bases not matched to a gene. CDR3 amino acids: CASSPLAGGYNEQFF. As DNA, the CDR3 is TGTGCCAGCAGCCCACTAGCGGGGGGATACAATGAGCAGTTCTTC.

Notes on this clone: At one end the junction does not follow the germline gene, possibly because of a read error. This chain links TRBV7-9 with TRBJ1-1, with 7 bases that match TRBD1. The CDR3 extends over 15 amino acids. Germline assignment: CDR1 SEHNR and CDR2 FQNEAQ (reference sequence). CDR3 region: CSSSSRDRLNTEAFF. CDR3 coding DNA: TGTTCCAGCAGCTCAAGGGACAGACTGAACACTGAAGCTTTCTTT.

This chain uses TRBV5-6 with TRBJ2-1; the match to TRBD1 covers 7 bases. Germline V lookup: CDR1 SGHDT, CDR2 YYEEEE. The CDR3 runs 12 residues. V lost 4 bases, J lost 9 bases, and 4 bases stayed unmatched. CDR3 bases: TGTGCCAGCAGCAAAAACAGGGGTGAGCAGTTCTTC. Translation gives CASSKNRGEQFF. The complete variable domain, with remaining parts taken from reference TRBV5-6 and TRBJ2-1, reads DAGVTQSPTHLIKTRGQQVTLRCSPKSGHDTVSWYQQALGQGPQFIFQYYEEEERQRGNFPDRFSGHQFPNYSSELNVNALLLGDSALYLCASSKNRGEQFFGPGTRLTVL.

V usage is TRBV2 and J usage is TRBJ1-2, with D maybe TRBD1 (6 bases). Per germline, CDR1 SNHLY and CDR2 FYNNEI. This CDR3 comprises 14 residues. With 3 bases removed from V and 4 bases from J, the gap between germline ends came to 12 bases. The chain's CDR3 is CASSDLDRTYGYTF. DNA for the CDR3: TGTGCCAGCAGTGATTTAGACAGGACCTATGGCTACACCTTC.

The genes are TRBV29-1 and TRBJ2-1; perhaps TRBD2 as D (5 bases). Trimming removed 8 bases at V and 7 bases at J, with 15 bases between. This CDR3 spans 12 amino acids. Germline V gives CDR1 SQVTM, CDR2 ANQGSEA. The CDR3 protein is CSCREIENEQFF. For the CDR3, the DNA is TGCAGCTGCCGGGAAATTGAGAATGAGCAGTTCTTC.

V and J are TRBV19 and TRBJ1-5; TRBD1 agrees at 7 bases. CDR3 length: 14 amino acids. The V gene end was trimmed by 9 bases and the J gene end by 1 base; junction bases not matched to a gene: 6. The germline V gene encodes CDR1 LNHDA and CDR2 SQIVND (reference sequence). CDR3 residues: CASRGIGSNQPQHF. The CDR3 DNA reads as TGTGCCAGCAGGGGGATCGGGAGCAATCAGCCCCAGCATTTT.

This clone was recorded a few times. V and J are TRBV5-6 and TRBJ2-1; perhaps TRBD2 as D (6 bases). Germline assignment: CDR1 SGHDT and CDR2 YYEEEE. CDR3 length: 15 residues. V was trimmed by 0 bases and J by 0 bases, leaving 7 bases between them. The CDR3 sequence is CASSLGGDSYNEQFF. CDR3 nucleotide sequence: TGTGCCAGCAGCTTGGGCGGGGACTCCTACAATGAGCAGTTCTTC.

V and J are TRBV5-1 and TRBJ2-3; D is undetermined. V was trimmed by 4 bases and J by 2 bases, leaving 14 bases between them. This CDR3 is 15 amino acids long. Germline CDR1 and CDR2: SGHRS and YFSETQ. The CDR3: CASSPRRYDTDTQYF. CDR3 in DNA: TGCGCCAGCAGCCCGAGGCGGTACGACACAGATACGCAGTATTTT.

This chain uses TRBV27 with TRBJ2-7, with D possibly TRBD2 on 5 matching bases. Germline CDR1 is MNHEY and CDR2 is SMNVEV (reference sequence). Trimming left V 8 bases short and J 0 bases short, with 17 bases between. This CDR3 comprises 15 residues. DNA of the CDR3: TGTGCCAGCGCTTACCGGGGTGCCAGCTCCTACGAGCAGTACTTC. Its translation: CASAYRGASSYEQYF.

This sequence joins TRBV21-1 and TRBJ1-5; the tabulated D call, TRBD1, remains unverified against the DNA. TRBV21-1 constitutes a pseudogene. The CDR3 contains 17 residues. CDR3 sequence reads: CASSSSPGTGQCQPQHF. CDR3 nucleotide sequence: TGTGCCAGCAGCTCCTCCCCCGGGACAGGGCAATGCCAGCCCCAGCATTTT.

The V call is TRBV30, the J call TRBJ1-1; tentative D call: TRBD1 (6 bases). The CDR3 is made up of 13 amino acids. Looked up from germline, CDR1 is GTSNPN and CDR2 is SVGIG (reference sequence). V lost 3 bases, J lost 5 bases, and 13 bases lay in between. This CDR3 reads CAWRLQGPTEAFF. CDR3 DNA: TGTGCCTGGAGACTGCAGGGGCCAACTGAAGCTTTCTTT.

This chain connects TRBV15 to TRBJ2-5, with D maybe TRBD2 (6 bases). CDR1 is LNHNV and CDR2 is YYDKDF in the germline V gene (reference sequence). Trimming took 1 base from V and 7 from J, leaving 16 bases between them. There are 15 residues in the CDR3. The CDR3 spells CATSRVAGTRGTQYF. The DNA for the CDR3 is TGTGCCACCAGCAGAGTAGCAGGGACTCGGGGGACCCAGTACTTC.

The rearrangement uses TRBV19 and TRBJ1-2; 7 bases fit TRBD1. V was pared by 7 bases and J by 0 bases, with 5 bases of the junction left unmatched. Per the germline V gene, CDR1 is LNHDA and CDR2 is SQIVND (reference sequence). The length of the CDR3 is 14 residues. Here the CDR3 DNA reads TGTGCCAGTAAACTGGGGACAGCTAACTATGGCTACACCTTC. Residues: CASKLGTANYGYTF.

V and J are TRBV5-4 and TRBJ2-5, with D perhaps matching TRBD2 (6 bases). Germline V gene data show CDR1 as SGHNT and CDR2 as YYREEE (reference sequence). CDR3 length equals 14 residues. The V and J ends lost 2 bases and 5 bases respectively, with 13 bases between them. In DNA form, the CDR3 reads TGTGCCAGCAGCTTTCCGGGAGCAGAGGAGACCCAGTACTTC. It codes for CASSFPGAEETQYF. The full variable domain, its missing parts supplied by reference TRBV5-4 and TRBJ2-5, is ETGVTQSPTHLIKTRGQQVTLRCSSQSGHNTVSWYQQALGQGPQFIFQYYREEENGRGNFPPRFSGLQFPNYSSELNVNALELDDSALYLCASSFPGAEETQYFGPGTRLLVL.

The chain couples TRBV18 to TRBJ1-1, with TRBD1 matching over 8 bases. V shed 0 bases, J shed 1 base, and the junction held 1 base outside the gene matches. In germline, CDR1 is KGHSH, CDR2 LQKENI. There are 15 residues in the CDR3. In DNA, the CDR3 is TGTGCCAGCTCACCACCGGGACAGGAGAACACTGAAGCTTTCTTT. The encoded protein is CASSPPGQENTEAFF.

The chain employs TRBV6-5 and TRBJ2-5, with 9 bases that match TRBD2. CDR3 length equals 15 residues. V shed 6 bases, J shed 2 bases, and the junction held 7 bases outside the gene matches. The germline CDR1 and CDR2 sequences are MNHEY and SVGAGI. The chain's CDR3 is CASRALTSGQETQYF. CDR3 coding DNA: TGTGCCAGCAGGGCCCTGACTAGCGGACAAGAGACCCAGTACTTC.

This chain connects TRBV7-6 to TRBJ2-2; D not certain. Per the germline V gene, CDR1 is SGHVS and CDR2 is FNYEAQ. The CDR3 is 17 amino acids. V lost 2 bases to trimming and J lost 0 bases, with 13 bases between them. CDR3 sequence reads: CASSLLPTPANTGELFF. CDR3 sequence (DNA): TGTGCCAGCAGCTTACTGCCGACTCCCGCGAACACCGGGGAGCTGTTTTTT.

This clone was observed a single time. The chain employs TRBV28 and TRBJ2-3, with D possibly matching TRBD2 (5 bases). Germline CDR1 is MDHEN and CDR2 is SYDVKM. The CDR3 contains 11 residues. V was clipped by 6 bases and J by 6 bases, with 7 bases between them. The CDR3, as DNA: TGTGCCAGCAGGGAGCGGGATACGCAGTATTTT. Translating it yields CASRERDTQYF.

This clone was detected only once. This rearrangement joins TRBV28 to TRBJ2-7; 9 bases match TRBD1. The ends lost 5 bases at V and 6 bases at J; junction bases unmatched: 14. The CDR3 extends over 16 amino acids. Germline loops: CDR1 MDHEN, CDR2 SYDVKM. The CDR3 sequence is CASSTAALADRGEQYF. The CDR3 region has the DNA TGTGCCAGCAGTACCGCCGCGCTAGCGGACAGGGGCGAGCAGTACTTC.

The rearrangement links TRBV7-6 to TRBJ2-1; tentatively, D is TRBD2 (6 bases). V was pared by 5 bases and J by 13 bases, with 18 bases between. The CDR3 loop spans 13 amino acids. Germline V gives CDR1 SGHVS, CDR2 FNYEAQ. CDR3 sequence reads: CASSPTGGLDQFF. In DNA, the CDR3 is TGTGCCAGCAGCCCCACCGGGGGACTGGACCAGTTCTTC.

This clone was found once. The chain links TRBV10-3 to TRBJ2-7; weak D call: TRBD1 (6 bases). V was pared by 3 bases and J by 3 bases, with 12 bases between. Germline CDR1 and CDR2: ENHRY and SYGVKD. The CDR3 has 14 residues. In nucleotides, the CDR3 is TGTGCCATCAGTGAAGGGCAGGGGATCTACGAGCAGTACTTC. Protein: CAISEGQGIYEQYF.